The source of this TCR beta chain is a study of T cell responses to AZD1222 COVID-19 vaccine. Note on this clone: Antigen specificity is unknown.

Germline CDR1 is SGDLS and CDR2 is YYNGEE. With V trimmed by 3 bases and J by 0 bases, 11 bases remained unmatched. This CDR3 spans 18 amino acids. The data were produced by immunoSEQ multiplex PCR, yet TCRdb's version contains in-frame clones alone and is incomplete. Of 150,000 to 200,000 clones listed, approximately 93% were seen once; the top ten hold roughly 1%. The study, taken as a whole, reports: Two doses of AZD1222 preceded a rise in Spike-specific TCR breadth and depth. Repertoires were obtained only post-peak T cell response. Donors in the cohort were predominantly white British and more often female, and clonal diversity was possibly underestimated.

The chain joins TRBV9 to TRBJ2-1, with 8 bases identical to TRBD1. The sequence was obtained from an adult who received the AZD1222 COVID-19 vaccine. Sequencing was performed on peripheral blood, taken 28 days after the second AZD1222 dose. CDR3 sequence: CASSAGTGFLSSYNEQFF. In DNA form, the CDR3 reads TGTGCCAGCAGCGCCGGGACAGGTTTTCTTAGCTCCTACAATGAGCAGTTCTTC. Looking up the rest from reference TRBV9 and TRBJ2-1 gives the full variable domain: DSGVTQTPKHLITATGQRVTLRCSPRSGDLSVYWYQQSLDQGLQFLIQYYNGEERAKGNILERFSAQQFPDLHSELNLSSLELGDSALYFCASSAGTGFLSSYNEQFFGPGTRLTVL.